One sample yielded the 2 T cell receptor beta chains listed below, sequenced in a study of Tregs in tolerant kidney transplant recipients. The nonmyeloablative bone marrow transplants came from related graft donors, with transient mixed chimerism. Using immunoSEQ multiplex PCR, the repertoire was profiled, and TCRdb retains in-frame clones only, with some absent. In all, the sample yields roughly 23,000 clones. The sequences come from CD4+ T cells from blood (PBMCs), collected 6 months after the transplant. These receptors were obtained from a human patient who received a combined kidney and bone marrow transplant. Some T cells may have originated in the graft donor.

Regarding this clone: The read terminates 3 residues ahead of where the CDR3 ends, so the germline J gene completes it. This chain uses TRBV7-7 with TRBJ2-2; 13 positions match TRBD2. Germline CDR1 SSHAT, CDR2 FNYEAQ (reference sequence). After removal of 5 bases from V and 5 bases from J, the junction contained 5 bases not matched to a gene. The CDR3 length is 16 residues. The sequenced part of the CDR3 DNA is TGTGCCAGCAGCCGCGGACTAGCGGGGGATACCGGGGAG. As protein: CASSRGLAGDTGE. The whole CDR3 is CASSRGLAGDTGELFF.

Comment on this clone: The DNA ends 3 residues before the CDR3 does, and the rest of the CDR3 is filled in from the germline J gene. The sample contains more than one DNA sequence encoding this CDR3. The chain joins TRBV6-2 or TRBV6-3 to TRBJ1-5; D unresolved. V was shortened by 1 base and J by 2 bases, with 3 bases between the two germline ends. This CDR3 comprises 13 residues. CDR1 is MNHEY and CDR2 is SVGEGT in the germline V gene. Partial CDR3 DNA: TGTGCCAGCAGTTACTTCGGCAATCAGCCC. Amino acid sequence: CASSYFGNQP. From start to end, the CDR3 is CASSYFGNQPQHF.